This is a list of T cell receptor beta chains from one sample in a study of vaccination and CD4 T cells after COVID-19. The antigens of these receptors remain unknown. One entry per CDR3 protein results from TCRdb running MiXCR on the PCR reads. The sample has fewer than 13,000 distinct CDR3 sequences; under 35% are singletons. Input material: CD4+ T cells from blood, cultured in vitro. These TCRs come from a human donor in good health. Each CDR3 is given with its conserved first and last residue. The D gene is left open where the match is weak. Rows may omit the clone size; those that give it use once, few, many or a size class.

V gene,J gene,D gene,clone size,CDR3 DNA,CDR3 protein
TRBV6-2/TRBV6-3,TRBJ1-5,.,few,TGTGCCAGCAGTTCACCGGAGGCCAATCAGCCCCAGCATTTT,CASSSPEANQPQHF
TRBV29-1,TRBJ2-1,TRBD1,.,TGCAGCACCCGGGACAGCCCCAATGAGCAGTTCTTC,CSTRDSPNEQFF
TRBV27,TRBJ1-6,.,.,TGTGCCAGCAGTTTAAGTCTCGGGATTTCCTACTATAATTCACCCCTCCACTTT,CASSLSLGISYYNSPLHF
TRBV7-3,TRBJ2-7,.,few,TGTGCCAGCAGCTTAGGGGTTAGCGGTGAGCAGTACTTC,CASSLGVSGEQYF
TRBV20-1,TRBJ2-1,TRBD2,.,TGCAGTGCCTCCGGACTAGCGTCCTACAATGAGCAGTTCTTC,CSASGLASYNEQFF
TRBV10-3,TRBJ1-2,.,medium-sized,TGTGCCACGCTAGGGACCAACTATGGCTACACCTTC,CATLGTNYGYTF
TRBV20-1,TRBJ1-1,TRBD1,few,TGCAGTGCTAGAGTTACAGGGGCCACGGCTTTCTTT,CSARVTGATAFF
TRBV20-1,TRBJ1-2,.,.,TGCAGTGCTAGAGACGGGTGGGGCTTGTCCTATGGCTACACCTTC,CSARDGWGLSYGYTF
TRBV6-1,TRBJ2-1,.,.,TGTGCCAGCAGTACCCCTTCGTCTAACAATGAGCAGTTCTTC,CASSTPSSNNEQFF
TRBV10-2,TRBJ1-5,.,few,TGCGCCAGCAGTTCCGGACGGCTCCCGAATCAGCCCCAGCATTTT,CASSSGRLPNQPQHF
TRBV11-2,TRBJ2-1,.,large,TGTGCCAGCAGCTTATCGTGGGGAGATAATCCCCCTGAGCAGTTCTTC,CASSLSWGDNPPEQFF
TRBV28,TRBJ2-3,.,.,TGTGCCAGCAGTACGGGGGCAGCGGCCGATAGCACAGATACGCAGTATTTT,CASSTGAAADSTDTQYF
TRBV7-2,TRBJ2-7,TRBD2,.,TGTGCCAGCAGCTCCACCTACCGAGCGGGACTCTACGAGCAGTACTTC,CASSSTYRAGLYEQYF
TRBV24-1,TRBJ2-2,.,.,TGTGCCACCAGTGCGCGGGTGGGCAGGGAGATAGTCACCGGGGAGCTGTTTTTT,CATSARVGREIVTGELFF
TRBV19,TRBJ2-3,.,once,TGTGCCAGTAGTATTCCCGGGAGAGTCGCAGATACGCAGTATTTT,CASSIPGRVADTQYF
TRBV6-1,TRBJ1-5,.,.,TGTGCCAGCAGCCCTTCGAAACAGGGTCCAAATTTTAATCAGCCCCAGCATTTT,CASSPSKQGPNFNQPQHF
TRBV18,TRBJ1-2,.,.,TGTGCCAGCTCACCGGGGGGGTCCTATGGCTACACCTTC,CASSPGGSYGYTF
TRBV6-1,TRBJ2-7,TRBD1,.,TGTGCCAGCAGCGACAGGGGCCGTGACGAGCAGTACTTC,CASSDRGRDEQYF
TRBV2,TRBJ2-7,TRBD1,.,TGTGCCAGCAGAGACAGGGGAGTCTCTTACGAGCAGTACTTC,CASRDRGVSYEQYF
TRBV29-1,TRBJ1-2,.,.,TGCAGCGTTGGGGTCAGTCCCTATGGCTACACCTTC,CSVGVSPYGYTF
TRBV20-1,TRBJ1-6,.,.,TGCAGTGCAAAAGACGGGTTAGCCTCCTATAATTCACCCCTCCACTTT,CSAKDGLASYNSPLHF
TRBV19,TRBJ2-3,.,.,TGTGCCAGTAGTATAGGACAGTATAGAGGCACAGATACGCAGTATTTT,CASSIGQYRGTDTQYF
TRBV20-1,TRBJ2-1,.,.,TGCAGTGCTAGAAGCGACGGAAATGAGCAGTTCTTC,CSARSDGNEQFF
TRBV19,TRBJ2-7,.,few,TGTGCCAGTAGTATAGAGCTAGGGGGCTACGAGCAGTACTTC,CASSIELGGYEQYF
TRBV25-1,TRBJ2-7,.,few,TGTGCCAGCAGTGAATTGGCTAATTCAGAGCAGTACTTC,CASSELANSEQYF
TRBV4-1,TRBJ2-3,.,.,TGCGCCAGCAGCCAAGATCTATCGTCCGGGCGGAGGGCTGAAGATACGCAGTATTTT,CASSQDLSSGRRAEDTQYF
TRBV20-1,TRBJ2-5,.,few,TGCAGTGCTCTTCGGGACTGGGGTGGAGAAGAGACCCAGTACTTC,CSALRDWGGEETQYF
TRBV19,TRBJ1-1,.,.,TGTGCCAGTACCTCCGGGGGGACACTCCTTAATTTT,CASTSGGTLLNF
TRBV10-2,TRBJ2-7,.,.,TGCGCCAGCAGTGAGTCCGACAGACCTTACGAGCAGTACTTC,CASSESDRPYEQYF
TRBV27,TRBJ1-5,.,few,TGTGCCAGCAGACCGTCCAGGGTATCGAACAATCAGCCCCAGCATTTT,CASRPSRVSNNQPQHF
TRBV20-1,TRBJ2-1,.,few,TGCAGTGCTAGAGAGTGGGGTGGTCAGGGGCTCTACAATGAGCAGTTCTTC,CSAREWGGQGLYNEQFF
TRBV7-9,TRBJ1-3,.,.,TGTGCCAGCACCACACAGGTCTCTGGAAACACCATATATTTT,CASTTQVSGNTIYF
TRBV5-1,TRBJ2-1,.,.,TGCGCCAGCAGCTTGGGTCAGGCTCCCTCCCAGGATGAGCAGTTCTTC,CASSLGQAPSQDEQFF
TRBV4-1,TRBJ2-7,TRBD1,few,TGCGCCAGCAGCCCGGGACAGGGGGGGGACTACGAGCAGTACTTC,CASSPGQGGDYEQYF
TRBV5-4,TRBJ2-2,.,.,TGTGCCAGCAGCTTGCCACAGGGTCAAATCGGGGAGCTGTTTTTT,CASSLPQGQIGELFF
TRBV28,TRBJ2-7,TRBD2,.,TGTGCCAGCAGCTCCCTCGGGGTAGCGGGAGGACCCTACGAGCAGTACTTC,CASSSLGVAGGPYEQYF
TRBV4-3,TRBJ2-3,.,few,TGCGCCAGCAGCCAAGGACGGGGGAGCACGGCCCGCGATACGCAGTATTTT,CASSQGRGSTARDTQYF
TRBV7-6,TRBJ2-1,TRBD2,.,TGTGCCAGGAGCTTTTCTCTCCCTCCCTGGGTTGTTAGCGGGACCAATGAGCAGTTCTTC,CARSFSLPPWVVSGTNEQFF
TRBV7-8,TRBJ1-2,.,.,TGTGCCAGCAGCCACAGACTTAACTATGGCTACACCTTC,CASSHRLNYGYTF
TRBV20-1,TRBJ1-6,TRBD1,.,TGCAGTGCTCATAAGACAGGGAGGGAGCCCTATAATTCACCCCTCCACTTT,CSAHKTGREPYNSPLHF
TRBV29-1,TRBJ2-3,.,.,TGCAGCGTTGAGGGGTACAGTAGAACAGATACGCAGTATTTT,CSVEGYSRTDTQYF
TRBV7-2,TRBJ2-2,.,.,TGTGCCAGCAGCCAACCGCCGAACACCGGGGAGCTGTTTTTT,CASSQPPNTGELFF
TRBV12-3/TRBV12-4,TRBJ2-5,TRBD2,.,TGTGCCAGCAGTGCGGATAGCGGGAGAGGAGAGACCCAGTACTTC,CASSADSGRGETQYF
TRBV25-1,TRBJ2-7,.,.,TGTGCCTGCAGTGAACAAGGGATTTACGAGCAGTACTTC,CACSEQGIYEQYF
TRBV6-1,TRBJ1-1,TRBD1,.,TGTGCCAGCCACAGGACAGGAAACACTGAAGCTTTCTTT,CASHRTGNTEAFF
TRBV28,TRBJ1-1,.,.,TGTGCCAGCAGGGGAGGGGGGATTGAAGCTTTCTTT,CASRGGGIEAFF
TRBV20-1,TRBJ1-2,TRBD1,.,TGCAGTGCTATAAGCGCGGACAGGGGGCGGCAAGGCTACACCTTC,CSAISADRGRQGYTF
TRBV11-2,TRBJ1-2,.,few,TGTGCCAGCAGGGCCCCCCGCCACACCTCTGGCTACACCTTC,CASRAPRHTSGYTF
TRBV29-1,TRBJ1-3,.,.,TGCAGCGCCATGGCCCATCCGGGGCCCGTTCCGGGAAACACCATATATTTT,CSAMAHPGPVPGNTIYF
TRBV28,TRBJ1-1,.,few,TGTGCCAGCAGTTTCCAGCCAGCCCGCCGTACTGAAGCTTTCTTT,CASSFQPARRTEAFF
TRBV6-1,TRBJ1-5,.,.,TGTGCCAGCAGTCCCAACAATCGGCAGCCCCAGCATTTT,CASSPNNRQPQHF
TRBV7-8,TRBJ2-2,.,few,TGTGCCAGCACCAGACAACACGGGGAGCTGTTTTTT,CASTRQHGELFF
TRBV6-5,TRBJ2-5,.,.,TGTGCCAGCAGTTACGGGGCCAGCCCTATGGCCCAGTACTTC,CASSYGASPMAQYF
TRBV10-3,TRBJ2-1,TRBD2,.,TGTGCCATCAGTGAGGCTCTGACTAGCGGGCACTCCTACAATGAGCAGTTCTTC,CAISEALTSGHSYNEQFF
TRBV20-1,TRBJ1-5,.,few,TGCAGTGGCCGGGACACCAAAAATCAGCCCCAGCATTTT,CSGRDTKNQPQHF
TRBV7-2,TRBJ1-5,.,.,TGTGCCAGCAGCTTGACAGGTAACAATCAGCCCCAGCATTTT,CASSLTGNNQPQHF
TRBV28,TRBJ2-1,.,.,TGTGCCAGCAGCCTGGGGGGACACCTGGGGGATGAGCAGTTCTTC,CASSLGGHLGDEQFF